The present TCR beta chain was sequenced within a study of T cell responses to AZD1222 COVID-19 vaccine listed by TCRdb under 2021. Describing the broader study: AZD1222 recipients given second doses at about 4 weeks or at about 12 weeks were pooled, since spike-specific TCR depth and breadth were not found to differ between the two schedules. TCR sequencing covered fewer than 250 trial participants: around 210 given two doses of AZD1222 and some 25 given two doses of MenACWY control vaccine. Trial participants were enrolled by age into subgroups of 18-55, 56-69 and 70-plus years, and around 150, 28 and 57 TCR-sequenced participants, respectively, were included in these subgroups. Broad study findings and their caveats: Conclusions about previously exposed vaccinees are limited because only a handful of AZD1222 recipients were SARS-CoV-2 seropositive at baseline. Reportedly, close to half of the unique spike-specific TCRs recognized epitopes lying outside the regions that are mutated in the B.1.351 and B.1.1.7 variants. Because no day 14 peak-response samples were available, repertoires were characterized only after the peak T cell response. After two AZD1222 doses, spike-specific TCR breadth and depth were significantly higher than at day 0 and than in MenACWY recipients. Most participants were white British and females outnumbered males, and the authors suggested that clonal diversity may have been underestimated. In the small 56-69-year group, the increase in depth fell short of significance, most likely because of low power. Vaccine-associated CD4 TCRs spanned the whole spike protein, with dominant responses in regions 160-218 and 743-854.

The intended sense of this specimen's time point label: baseline before first vaccination. Samples from vaccinated people were obtained from the UK trials COV001 and COV002, which included a single-blind randomized controlled phase 2/3 trial of AZD1222 (ChAdOx1 nCoV-19) in healthy adults. For TCRbeta chain sequencing, PBMC samples from trial participants were taken at day 0 and at day 28 after the second dose. Points on this clone: It has no known antigen specificity. No base qualities exist here, and no much larger clone lies one base off it.

The CDR3 regions of human TCRbeta chains were analyzed by immunosequencing. In the source study's methods: TCRs in the repertoires were matched against a reference library of SARS-CoV-2-specific TCRs that had been generated with the MIRA antigen-specificity platform. Breadth was defined as the fraction of unique TCRs that were SARS-CoV-2-associated. Depth was defined as the fraction of total T cells that were SARS-CoV-2-associated. Using the MIRA data, each spike-specific TCR was assigned both to the spike region to which the TCR was reactive and to a CD4 or CD8 class. Log10-transformed breadth and depth values were compared by one-way ANOVA with Sidak's multiple comparisons tests. Held by TCRdb, this immuneACCESS table contains in-frame sequences only and omits some clones. Under half of the omission traces to an unresolved V gene where checked; the cause of the rest is unknown. Clone size and V and J calls were adopted from that table, with D and trimming inferred from the DNA. The sample yields 120,000 or so clones; roughly 89% were counted once. The ten largest clones take up around 30% of the sample.

The receptor was isolated from an adult in good health. Specimen: peripheral blood, collected on day 0 of AZD1222 vaccination.

The nucleotides are TGTGCCAGCAGTGAATTCTACGACGCCGGGGAGACCCAGTACTTC. Translated, this gives CASSEFYDAGETQYF. Recombination connected TRBV25-1 to TRBJ2-5; the D segment cannot be called with confidence. The CDR3 contains 15 residues, cysteine and phenylalanine counted. Kept here is only the CDR3 DNA, which spans 45 bases and is read in frame from base 1. Sequences MGHDK (CDR1) and SYGVNS (CDR2) are obtained from the germline V gene. The junction carries 14 bases between V and J, which are trimmed by 1 base and 5 bases respectively.